The clone carrying this T cell receptor beta chain has just a few counts. As yet, its antigen is unknown. The V gene lost 2 bases and the J gene lost 2 bases, with 12 bases spanning the gap. The CDR3 runs 14 residues. Germline CDR1 reads SQVTM; CDR2 reads ANQGSEA. These data are taken from a study of T cell repertoires in cytomegalovirus infection. Across the whole study: Both recently identified HLA-C-restricted and well-studied HLA-B-restricted CMV epitopes were used in the study. Indications came from public TCR beta signatures; they pointed to CMV infection and to a matching HLA type. The study, taken as a whole, reports: In two of eight donors, the top clonotype was HLA-C-restricted CMV-specific. Summed frequency of shared TCR beta families picked out CMV carriers who also had the relevant HLA.

Each CDR3 protein gets one entry after TCRdb re-called the reads with MiXCR. This sample has about 700,000 distinct CDR3 sequences, with roughly 36% found just once. This TCR came from a human donor in good health (CMV status not recorded). Some clones in this sample may be carry-over from other donors' samples. The chain recombines TRBV29-1 with TRBJ1-2, with no clear D. The sequencing here drew on cultured PBMCs, taken from culture after CMV antigen stimulation. In DNA, the CDR3 is TGCAGCGTTGAATCAGGTTTGATAAACTATGGCTACACCTTC. This translates into CSVESGLINYGYTF.